This T cell receptor (beta chain) was recorded in a study of cytomegalovirus exposure and HLA in healthy donors. Study findings and constraints: Previously analyzed data showed that most TCR beta V segments were productive at a frequency of about 87% or about 30%.

A remark on this clone: Its antigen remains unidentified.

This CDR3 spans 14 amino acids. The germline V and J ends were trimmed by 4 bases and 0 bases, with 8 bases remaining between them. From germline, CDR1 is SGHRS and CDR2 YFSETQ. PCR amplification relied on 60 Vbeta primers (plus 13 Jbeta primers). TCRdb keeps only in-frame clones here, not all; method: immunoSEQ multiplex PCR. This repertoire includes around 140,000 clones. Sequencing was performed on PBMCs. The chain is built from TRBV5-1 and TRBJ1-5, with D possibly matching TRBD1 (6 bases). The sequence was obtained from a woman aged 50 to 65 in good health and CMV-seronegative. The CDR3 DNA follows: TGCGCCAGCAGCCCAGGGGATAGCAATCAGCCCCAGCATTTT. It translates to CASSPGDSNQPQHF.